Reported below is one T cell receptor beta chain. In germline, CDR1 is MDHEN, CDR2 SYDVKM. This CDR3 has 16 residues. Trimming cost V 3 bases and J 1 base, with 16 bases left between them. It was with 60 Vbeta and 13 Jbeta primers that the PCR ran. TCRdb keeps only in-frame clones here, not all; method: immunoSEQ multiplex PCR. The sample consists of 150,000 to 200,000 clones, roughly 85% of them appearing once. These data come from a study of cytomegalovirus exposure and HLA in healthy donors. The TCR was taken from a woman between 18 and 29 years old in good health and CMV-seronegative. The chain has TRBV28 and TRBJ2-7; perhaps TRBD1 as D (6 bases). Sequencing was done on a sample of PBMCs. CDR3 nucleotides: TGTGCCAGCAGTTTGACCGAAGACAGGTTTTCCTACGAGCAGTACTTC. Amino acids: CASSLTEDRFSYEQYF.